This entry features one T cell receptor (beta chain) sequence. Antigen: not known. Germline CDR1 is SGHTA and CDR2 is FQGNSA. The length of the CDR3 is 13 residues. V gave up 1 base and J gave up 8 bases, with 11 bases separating them. The sample is drawn from a study of vaccination and CD4 T cells after COVID-19. Once obtained from cultured CD4+ T cells, the DNA was sequenced using the Oncomine TCR Beta short-read assay. From the PCR reads, TCRdb called clonotypes with MiXCR, one entry per CDR3 protein. The sample contains 20,000 to 25,000 distinct CDR3 sequences, around two thirds of which appear only once. Treatment noted: roughly ten-day PBMC culture with coronavirus spike peptide pools or control peptides (ViraFEST assay). Before TCRs were sequenced, ViraFEST expanded antigen-specific T cells with peptide pools. Study-level findings and limits: Among those convalescent, a median roughly 89% of reactive clones emerged solely post-vaccination. SARS-CoV-2-reactive clonotype medians increased from roughly 19 to 38, not significantly.

The sequence was obtained from a human donor who received a COVID-19 vaccine. The sequencing here drew on CD4+ T cells from blood, cultured in vitro, taken before SARS-CoV-2 vaccination. V is TRBV7-2 and J is TRBJ1-1; unclear D gene. This chain's CDR3 is CASSLVRSGEAFF. CDR3 bases: TGTGCCAGCAGCTTAGTTCGGTCGGGGGAAGCTTTCTTT.